This T cell receptor (beta chain) was sequenced during a study of shared clonotypes between healthy human individuals. Repertoires were generated with immunoSEQ multiplex PCR, while TCRdb's copy carries only in-frame clones and drops some. The sample contains some 2.1 million clones, around 93% of which appear only once. There are 14 residues in the CDR3. Naivety among CD8 cells was defined by CD45RO negativity and positive CCR7 selection, thereby excluding terminally differentiated effector memory CD45RA+ cells. The receptor's source is a man in his late teens or twenties in good health. Some clones in this sample may be carry-over from other donors' samples. Sequenced: naive CD8+ T cells from PBMCs. The chain carries TRBV1 and TRBJ1-2. TRBV1 is marked as a pseudogene. Here the CDR3 reads CTSSQLRTSSEDTF. DNA of the CDR3: TGCACCAGCAGCCAGCTACGGACCTCTTCGGAGGACACCTTC.